This entry is about one T cell receptor (beta chain). The data derive from a study of control samples from healthy donors and cancer patients. TCRdb's copy holds only in-frame clones and misses some; the assay was immunoSEQ multiplex PCR. Of roughly 130,000 clones in the sample, 90% were seen once. The CDR3 runs to 14 residues. The trim removed 0 bases at V and 5 bases at J, leaving 2 bases unmatched. The germline V gene encodes CDR1 MGHRA and CDR2 YSYEKL. The specimen sequenced was blood. This TCR was recovered from a man in his late teens or twenties in good health. The chain employs TRBV4-1 and TRBJ2-5, with 8 positions matching TRBD2. The CDR3 here is CASSQDPGGETQYF. The CDR3 nucleotides read TGCGCCAGCAGCCAAGACCCGGGGGGGGAGACCCAGTACTTC.